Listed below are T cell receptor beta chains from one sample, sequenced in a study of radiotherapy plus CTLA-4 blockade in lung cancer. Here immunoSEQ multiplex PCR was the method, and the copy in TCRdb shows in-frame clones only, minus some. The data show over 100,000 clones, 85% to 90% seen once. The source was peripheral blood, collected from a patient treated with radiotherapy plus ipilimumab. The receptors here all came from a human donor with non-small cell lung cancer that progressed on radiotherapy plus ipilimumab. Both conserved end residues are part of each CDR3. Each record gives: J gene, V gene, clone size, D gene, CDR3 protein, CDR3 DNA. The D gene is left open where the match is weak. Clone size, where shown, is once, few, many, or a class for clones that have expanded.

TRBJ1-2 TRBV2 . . CASSGEGFSAGYTF TGTGCCAGCAGTGGGGAGGGTTTTTCCGCAGGCTACACCTTC
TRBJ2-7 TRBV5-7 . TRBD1 CASSQDRTYEQYF TGTGCCAGCAGCCAGGACAGGACCTACGAGCAGTACTTC
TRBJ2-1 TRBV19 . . CARRGGGGDVNEQFF TGTGCCAGAAGGGGGGGAGGGGGCGATGTCAATGAGCAGTTCTTC
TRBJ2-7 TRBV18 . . CASSPVQGGGHEQYF TGTGCCAGCTCACCAGTTCAGGGTGGAGGGCACGAGCAGTACTTC
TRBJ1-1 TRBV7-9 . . CASSSDGVDTEAFF TGTGCCAGCAGCTCCGACGGGGTGGACACTGAAGCTTTCTTT
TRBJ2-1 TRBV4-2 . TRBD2 CASSQLSGSYNEQFF TGTGCCAGCAGCCAGCTTAGCGGGTCCTACAATGAGCAGTTCTTC
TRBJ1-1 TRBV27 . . CASSYGGDTEAFF TGTGCCAGCAGTTACGGTGGGGACACTGAAGCTTTCTTT
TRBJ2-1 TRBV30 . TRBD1 CAWSVQGTKNYNEQFF TGTGCCTGGAGTGTACAGGGGACCAAAAATTACAATGAGCAGTTCTTC
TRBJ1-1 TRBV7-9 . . CASSLAGATEAFF TGTGCCAGCAGCTTAGCGGGGGCCACTGAAGCTTTCTTT
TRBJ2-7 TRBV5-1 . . CASSLRSSYEQYF TGCGCCAGCAGCTTGCGGAGCTCCTACGAGCAGTACTTC
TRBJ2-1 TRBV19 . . CASSSSGAGTAYNEQFF TGTGCCAGTAGTTCCTCTGGAGCGGGGACAGCCTACAATGAGCAGTTCTTC
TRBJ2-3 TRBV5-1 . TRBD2 CASSLARGGTDTQYF TGCGCCAGCAGCTTGGCTCGGGGGGGCACAGATACGCAGTATTTT
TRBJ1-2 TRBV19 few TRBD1 CASSWTGNYGYTF TGTGCCAGTAGCTGGACAGGCAACTATGGCTACACCTTC
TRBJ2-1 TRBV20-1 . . CSAKRTNEQFF TGCAGTGCCAAAAGAACCAATGAGCAGTTCTTC
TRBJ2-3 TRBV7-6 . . CASSLVPFGLTDTQYF TGTGCCAGCAGCTTAGTCCCCTTTGGACTCACAGATACGCAGTATTTT
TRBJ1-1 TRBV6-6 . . CASSYWGSEAFF TGTGCCAGCAGTTATTGGGGGAGTGAAGCTTTCTTT
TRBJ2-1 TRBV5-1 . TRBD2 CASSRKLAGGYNEQFF TGCGCCAGCAGCCGCAAACTAGCGGGAGGCTACAATGAGCAGTTCTTC
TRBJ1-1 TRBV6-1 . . CASFLNGGNTEAFF TGTGCCAGTTTCCTGAACGGGGGGAACACTGAAGCTTTCTTT
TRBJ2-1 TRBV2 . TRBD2 CASSILAGGYEQFF TGTGCCAGCAGCATACTAGCGGGAGGATATGAGCAGTTCTTC
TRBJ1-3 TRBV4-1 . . CASSQDRGTGNTIYF TGCGCCAGCAGCCAAGACAGGGGAACTGGAAACACCATATATTTT
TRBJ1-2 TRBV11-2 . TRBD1 CATSPFSAPGQGIYGYTF TGTGCCACCTCCCCATTCTCGGCCCCGGGACAGGGAATTTATGGCTACACCTTC
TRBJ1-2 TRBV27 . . CASSPGTDGYTF TGTGCCAGCAGTCCCGGGACGGATGGCTACACCTTC
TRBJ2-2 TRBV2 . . CASSVVRKGDYTGELFF TGTGCCAGCAGTGTGGTCAGGAAGGGGGATTACACCGGGGAGCTGTTTTTT
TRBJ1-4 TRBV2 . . CASSEWGGGEKLFF TGTGCCAGCAGTGAATGGGGGGGCGGGGAAAAACTGTTTTTT
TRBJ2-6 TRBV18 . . CASSRSPSSGANVLTF TGTGCCAGCTCAAGATCACCGAGCTCTGGGGCCAACGTCCTGACTTTC
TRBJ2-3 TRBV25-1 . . CASSEWQGITDTQYF TGTGCCAGCAGTGAATGGCAGGGAATCACAGATACGCAGTATTTT
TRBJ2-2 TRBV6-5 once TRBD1 CASRSGTATGELFF TGCGCCAGCAGGTCCGGGACAGCCACCGGGGAGCTGTTTTTT
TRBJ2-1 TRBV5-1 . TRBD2 CASSLEGLVEFF TGCGCCAGCAGCTTGGAAGGACTAGTGGAGTTCTTC
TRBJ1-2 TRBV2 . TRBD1 CASLGQGLGGGYTF TGTGCCAGCCTAGGACAGGGTCTAGGGGGTGGCTACACCTTC
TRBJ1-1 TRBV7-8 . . CASRQGLMNTEAFF TGTGCCAGCCGCCAAGGCTTAATGAACACTGAAGCTTTCTTT
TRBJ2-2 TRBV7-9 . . CASSTGELWGALLTGELFF TGTGCCAGCAGCACGGGCGAATTATGGGGGGCTTTGTTGACCGGGGAGCTGTTTTTT
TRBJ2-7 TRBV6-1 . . CATSLTGPYEQYF TGTGCCACTTCCTTGACAGGCCCTTACGAGCAGTACTTC
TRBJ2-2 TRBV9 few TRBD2 CASSHVLAGLTGELFF TGTGCCAGCAGCCACGTGCTAGCGGGACTCACCGGGGAGCTGTTTTTT
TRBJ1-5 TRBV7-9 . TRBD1 CASSWGQGYQPQHF TGTGCCAGCAGCTGGGGACAGGGTTATCAGCCCCAGCATTTT
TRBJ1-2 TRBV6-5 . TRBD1 CASSQPRGAGYGYTF TGTGCCAGCAGCCAACCCAGGGGGGCAGGCTATGGCTACACCTTC
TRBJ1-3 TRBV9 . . CASSVGGLGNTIYF TGTGCCAGCAGCGTAGGTGGGCTCGGAAACACCATATATTTT
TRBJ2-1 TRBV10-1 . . CASSPRDPWAEQFF TGCGCCAGCAGTCCCCGGGACCCCTGGGCTGAGCAGTTCTTC
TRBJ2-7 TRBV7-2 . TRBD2 CASSLGLAGGYQDF TGTGCCAGCAGCTTAGGACTAGCGGGAGGGTATCAAGACTTC
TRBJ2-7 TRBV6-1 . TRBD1 CASSRGQNYEQYF TGTGCCAGCAGCCGGGGACAGAACTACGAGCAGTACTTC
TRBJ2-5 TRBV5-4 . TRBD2 CASSGGGKETQYF TGTGCCAGCAGCGGGGGGGGAAAAGAGACCCAGTACTTC
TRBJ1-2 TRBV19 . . CASSIFESSGYTF TGTGCCAGTAGTATATTCGAGTCGAGTGGCTACACCTTC
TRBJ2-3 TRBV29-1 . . CSVTSAERSTDTQYF TGCAGCGTTACATCGGCGGAGCGCAGCACAGATACGCAGTATTTT
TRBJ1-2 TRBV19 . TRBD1 CASSTTGSNYGYTF TGTGCCAGTAGTACGACAGGGTCAAACTATGGCTACACCTTC
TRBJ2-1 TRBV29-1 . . CSVEMGSGNEQFF TGCAGCGTTGAGATGGGCTCTGGGAATGAGCAGTTCTTC
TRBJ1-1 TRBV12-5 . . CASGFSGGTEAFF TGTGCTAGTGGTTTCTCCGGGGGGACTGAAGCTTTCTTT
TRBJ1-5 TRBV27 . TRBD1 CASPPTAGGNQPQHF TGTGCCAGCCCACCAACCGCAGGGGGAAATCAGCCCCAGCATTTT
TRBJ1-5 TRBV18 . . CASSQGLISNQPQHF TGTGCCAGCTCACAGGGACTTATAAGCAATCAGCCCCAGCATTTT
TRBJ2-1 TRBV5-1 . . CASSYGASSYNEQFF TGCGCCAGCAGCTACGGGGCTAGCAGCTACAATGAGCAGTTCTTC